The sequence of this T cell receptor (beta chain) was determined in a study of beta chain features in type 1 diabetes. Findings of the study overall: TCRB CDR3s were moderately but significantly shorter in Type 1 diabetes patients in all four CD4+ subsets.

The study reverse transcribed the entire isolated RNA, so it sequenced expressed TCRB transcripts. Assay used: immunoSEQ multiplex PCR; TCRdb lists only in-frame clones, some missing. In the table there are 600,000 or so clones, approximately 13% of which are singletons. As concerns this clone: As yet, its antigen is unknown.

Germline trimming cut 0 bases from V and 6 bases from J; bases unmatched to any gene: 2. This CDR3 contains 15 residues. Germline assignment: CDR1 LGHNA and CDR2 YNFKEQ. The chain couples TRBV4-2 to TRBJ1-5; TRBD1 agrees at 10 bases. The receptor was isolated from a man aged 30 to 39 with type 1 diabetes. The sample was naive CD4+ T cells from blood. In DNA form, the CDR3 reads TGTGCCAGCAGCCAAGACGGGACAGGGGTTCAGCCCCAGCATTTT. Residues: CASSQDGTGVQPQHF.